The T cell receptor beta chain described here comes from a study of T-cell memory formation after mild COVID-19. Study-wide results and limits: Among clones contracting day 15 to 85, CD4/CD8 was balanced, whereas later expanders leaned CD4+. Among CD4+ contracting clones, most were CM and EM, and CD8+ ones EMRA.

This clonotype has only a few counts. Its target is unknown. After 5'RACE with constant-segment primers, TCR alpha and TCR beta cDNA libraries carrying sample barcodes and UMIs were obtained. Each CDR3 protein gets one entry after TCRdb re-called the 5' RACE reads with MiXCR. The table shows a few hundred thousand distinct CDR3 sequences, with around a sixth occurring only once. Sequenced sample: PBMCs or a T cell subset sorted from them (not recorded which). This receptor was taken from a man between 18 and 29 years old who had mild COVID-19 (a few samples of this study predate the infection). Cell type and time point are not known.

The CDR3 DNA reads as TGCGCCAGCAGATCAGGTCTAGCGGGGGACGTAGATACGCAGTATTTT. It specifies CASRSGLAGDVDTQYF. The rearrangement joins TRBV5-1 to TRBJ2-3; 10 bases map to TRBD2. The CDR3 loop spans 16 amino acids. Germline V lookup: CDR1 SGHRS, CDR2 YFSETQ. V trimming: 5 bases; J trimming: 5 bases; junction bases outside the gene matches: 11.